Below, one T cell receptor beta chain is given with its context. The data originate from a study of OX40 agonist ivuxolimab in advanced cancers. Study context: Dose-escalation patients were diagnosed with hepatocellular carcinoma, melanoma, renal cell cancer or head and neck cancer. Prior anti-PD-1, anti-PD-L1 or anti-CTLA-4 therapy was allowed; about 39% had some. There were three patients with partial responses, one having hepatocellular carcinoma and two cutaneous melanoma. Cohort: about 80% men, mean age around 55, aged about 20 to 80.

Sequenced by immunoSEQ multiplex PCR; TCRdb stores in-frame clones only, minus some. The repertoire includes around 100,000 clones, just under 90% of them detected once, and around 1.5% sits in the top ten. Here the sequenced sample was CD4+ or CD8+ T cells sorted from blood, taken in a trial of the OX40 agonist ivuxolimab. The source of this sequence is an adult with an advanced solid tumor such as melanoma, head and neck, liver or kidney cancer.

The CDR3: CASSAYTGINQPQHF. The CDR3 nucleotides read TGTGCCAGTAGTGCCTACACAGGGATCAATCAGCCCCAGCATTTT. The genes are TRBV19 and TRBJ1-5; tentatively, D is TRBD1 (6 bases). There are 15 residues in the CDR3. The germline gives CDR1 LNHDA, CDR2 SQIVND (reference sequence). Deletions cut 5 bases from V and 3 bases from J, with 14 bases between.